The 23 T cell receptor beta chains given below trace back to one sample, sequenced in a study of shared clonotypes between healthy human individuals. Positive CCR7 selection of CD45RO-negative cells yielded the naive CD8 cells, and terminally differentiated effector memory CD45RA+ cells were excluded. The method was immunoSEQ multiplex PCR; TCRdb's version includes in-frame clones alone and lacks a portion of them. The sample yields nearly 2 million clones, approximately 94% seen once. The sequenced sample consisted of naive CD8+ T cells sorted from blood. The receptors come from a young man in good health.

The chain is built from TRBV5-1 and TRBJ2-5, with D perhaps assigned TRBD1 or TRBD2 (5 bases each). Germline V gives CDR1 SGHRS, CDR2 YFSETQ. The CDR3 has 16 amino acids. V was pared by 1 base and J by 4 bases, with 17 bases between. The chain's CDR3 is CASSLLFRDLRETQYF. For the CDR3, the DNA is TGCGCCAGCAGCTTGCTCTTCAGGGACCTCCGAGAGACCCAGTACTTC. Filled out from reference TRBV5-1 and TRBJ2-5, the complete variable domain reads KAGVTQTPRYLIKTRGQQVTLSCSPISGHRSVSWYQQTPGQGLQFLFEYFSETQRNKGNFPGRFSGRQFSNSRSEMNVSTLELGDSALYLCASSLLFRDLRETQYFGPGTRLLVL.

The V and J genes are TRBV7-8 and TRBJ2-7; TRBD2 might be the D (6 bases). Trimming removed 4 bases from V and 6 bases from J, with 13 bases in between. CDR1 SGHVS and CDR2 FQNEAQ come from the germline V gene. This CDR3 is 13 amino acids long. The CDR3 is CASSWRDGVEQYF. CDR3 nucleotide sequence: TGTGCCAGCAGCTGGAGGGACGGGGTCGAGCAGTACTTC. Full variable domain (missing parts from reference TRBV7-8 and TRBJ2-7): GAGVSQSPRYKVAKRGQDVALRCDPISGHVSLFWYQQALGQGPEFLTYFQNEAQLDKSGLPSDRFFAERPEGSVSTLKIQRTQQEDSAVYLCASSWRDGVEQYFGPGTRLTVT.

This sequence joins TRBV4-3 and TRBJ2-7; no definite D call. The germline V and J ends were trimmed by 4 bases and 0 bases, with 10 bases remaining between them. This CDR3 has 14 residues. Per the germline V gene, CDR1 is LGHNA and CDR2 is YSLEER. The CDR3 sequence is CASSRVLDSYEQYF. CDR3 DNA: TGCGCCAGCAGCCGAGTCCTTGACTCCTACGAGCAGTACTTC.

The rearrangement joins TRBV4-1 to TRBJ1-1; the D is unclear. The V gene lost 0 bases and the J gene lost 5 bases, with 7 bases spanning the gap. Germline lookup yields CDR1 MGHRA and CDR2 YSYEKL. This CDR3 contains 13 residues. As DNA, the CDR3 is TGCGCCAGCAGCCAAGAGTGGGATACTGAAGCTTTCTTT. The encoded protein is CASSQEWDTEAFF.

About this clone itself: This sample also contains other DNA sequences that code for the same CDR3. CDR3 DNA sequence: TGTGCCAGTAGTATCGGTCGGGGGTCCGAGCAGTACTTC. Translated, it gives CASSIGRGSEQYF. The genes are TRBV19 and TRBJ2-7; tentatively, D is TRBD2 (6 bases). Trimming pared 3 bases from V and 6 bases from J, leaving 12 bases between. This CDR3 has 13 amino acids. Looked up from germline, CDR1 is LNHDA and CDR2 is SQIVND (reference sequence).

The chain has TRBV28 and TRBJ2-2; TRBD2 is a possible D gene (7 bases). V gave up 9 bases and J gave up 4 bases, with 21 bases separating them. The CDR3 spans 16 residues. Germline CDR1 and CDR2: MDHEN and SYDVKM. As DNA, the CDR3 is TGTGCCAGTACCCTTGAGGGGGGCGGGAGCACCGGGGAGCTGTTTTTT. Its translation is CASTLEGGGSTGELFF.

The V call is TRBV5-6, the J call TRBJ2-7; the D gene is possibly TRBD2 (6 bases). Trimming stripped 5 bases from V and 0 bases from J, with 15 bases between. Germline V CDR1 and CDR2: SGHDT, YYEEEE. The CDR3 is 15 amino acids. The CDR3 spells CASSPDYPSSYEQYF. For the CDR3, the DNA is TGTGCCAGCAGTCCGGACTACCCGAGCTCCTACGAGCAGTACTTC.

Here the CDR3 reads CASSSAWGVDEKLFF. The CDR3, as DNA: TGTGCCAGCAGCTCCGCGTGGGGGGTGGACGAAAAACTGTTTTTT. This chain links TRBV5-4 with TRBJ1-4, with a possible D match to TRBD1 (5 bases). The CDR3 totals 15 residues. Deletions cut 3 bases from V and 8 bases from J, with 17 bases between. Germline lookup yields CDR1 SGHNT and CDR2 YYREEE (reference sequence).

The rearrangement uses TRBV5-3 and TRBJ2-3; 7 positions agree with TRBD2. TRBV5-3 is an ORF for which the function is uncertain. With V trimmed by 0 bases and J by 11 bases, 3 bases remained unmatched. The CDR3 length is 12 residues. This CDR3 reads CARSLERGLQYF. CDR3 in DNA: TGTGCCAGAAGCTTGGAGCGGGGATTGCAGTATTTT.

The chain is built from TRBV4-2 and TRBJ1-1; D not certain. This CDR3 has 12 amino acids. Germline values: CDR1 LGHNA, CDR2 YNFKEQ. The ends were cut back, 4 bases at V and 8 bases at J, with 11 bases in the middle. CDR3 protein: CASSPPEREAFF. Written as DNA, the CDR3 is TGTGCCAGCAGCCCCCCCGAGCGGGAAGCTTTCTTT.

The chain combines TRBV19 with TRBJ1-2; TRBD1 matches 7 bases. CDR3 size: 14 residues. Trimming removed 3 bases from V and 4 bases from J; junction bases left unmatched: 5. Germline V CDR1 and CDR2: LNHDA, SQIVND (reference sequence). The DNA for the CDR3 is TGTGCCAGTAGTATCGGGCAGGGGGTCTATGGCTACACCTTC. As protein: CASSIGQGVYGYTF.

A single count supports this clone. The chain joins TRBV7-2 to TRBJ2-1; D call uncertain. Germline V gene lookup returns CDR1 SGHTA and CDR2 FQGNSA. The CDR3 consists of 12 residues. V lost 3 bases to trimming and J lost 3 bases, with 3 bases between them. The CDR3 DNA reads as TGTGCCAGCAGCTTCGACTACAATGAGCAGTTCTTC. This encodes CASSFDYNEQFF.

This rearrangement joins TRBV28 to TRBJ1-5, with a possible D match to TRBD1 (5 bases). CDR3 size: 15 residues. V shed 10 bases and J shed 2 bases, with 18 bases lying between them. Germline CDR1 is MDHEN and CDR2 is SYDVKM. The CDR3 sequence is CATILSGQGNQPQHF. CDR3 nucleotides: TGTGCCACTATCCTTTCGGGGCAGGGCAATCAGCCCCAGCATTTT.

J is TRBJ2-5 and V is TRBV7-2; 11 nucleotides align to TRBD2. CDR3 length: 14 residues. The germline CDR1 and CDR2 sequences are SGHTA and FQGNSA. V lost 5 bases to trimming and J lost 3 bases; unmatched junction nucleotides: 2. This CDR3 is CASSPGLAEETQYF. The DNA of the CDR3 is TGTGCCAGCAGCCCGGGACTAGCGGAAGAGACCCAGTACTTC.

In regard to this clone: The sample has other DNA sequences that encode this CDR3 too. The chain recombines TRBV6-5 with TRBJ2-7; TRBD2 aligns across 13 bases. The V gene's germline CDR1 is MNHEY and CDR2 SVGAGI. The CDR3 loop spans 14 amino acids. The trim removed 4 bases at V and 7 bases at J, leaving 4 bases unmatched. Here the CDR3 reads CASSWTSGSVEQYF. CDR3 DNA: TGTGCCAGCAGTTGGACTAGCGGGAGTGTGGAGCAGTACTTC.

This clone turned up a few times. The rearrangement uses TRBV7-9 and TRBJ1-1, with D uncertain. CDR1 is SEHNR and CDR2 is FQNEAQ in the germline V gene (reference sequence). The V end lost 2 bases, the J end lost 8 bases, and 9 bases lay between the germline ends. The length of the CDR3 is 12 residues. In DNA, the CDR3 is TGTGCCAGCAGCTTATCTTGGGCGGAAGCTTTCTTT. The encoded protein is CASSLSWAEAFF.

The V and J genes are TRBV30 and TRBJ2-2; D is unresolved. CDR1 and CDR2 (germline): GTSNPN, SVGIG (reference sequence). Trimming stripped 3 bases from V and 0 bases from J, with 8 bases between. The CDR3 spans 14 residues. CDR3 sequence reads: CAWRRSTNTGELFF. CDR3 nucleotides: TGTGCCTGGAGACGGTCGACGAACACCGGGGAGCTGTTTTTT.

The CDR3 loop is CASSIIGSGEQYF. Here the CDR3 DNA reads TGTGCCAGTAGTATCATAGGGAGTGGCGAGCAGTACTTC. The J gene is TRBJ2-7, the V gene TRBV19, with D possibly being TRBD2 (5 bases). CDR3 size: 13 residues. Germline values: CDR1 LNHDA, CDR2 SQIVND (reference sequence). Trimming removed 3 bases at V and 6 bases at J, with 12 bases between.

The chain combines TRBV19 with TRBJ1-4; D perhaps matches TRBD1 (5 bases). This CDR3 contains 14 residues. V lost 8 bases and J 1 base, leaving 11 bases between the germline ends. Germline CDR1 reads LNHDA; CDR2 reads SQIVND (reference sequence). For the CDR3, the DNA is TGTGCCAGTTCGGGGCCTCGAACTAATGAAAAACTGTTTTTT. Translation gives CASSGPRTNEKLFF.

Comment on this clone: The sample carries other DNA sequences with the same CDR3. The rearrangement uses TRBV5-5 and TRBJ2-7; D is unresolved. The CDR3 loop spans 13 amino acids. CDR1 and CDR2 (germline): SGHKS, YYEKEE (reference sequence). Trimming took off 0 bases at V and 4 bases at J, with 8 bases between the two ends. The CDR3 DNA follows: TGTGCCAGCAGCTTGGATGTTTCGTACGAGCAGTACTTC. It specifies CASSLDVSYEQYF.

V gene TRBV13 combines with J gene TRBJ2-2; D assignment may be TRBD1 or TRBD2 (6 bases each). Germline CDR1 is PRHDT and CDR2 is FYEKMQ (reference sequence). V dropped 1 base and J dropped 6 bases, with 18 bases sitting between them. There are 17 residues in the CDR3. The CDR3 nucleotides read TGTGCCAGCAGCTTAGATGGCAGGGGAGGTAGTCCCGGGGAGCTGTTTTTT. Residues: CASSLDGRGGSPGELFF.

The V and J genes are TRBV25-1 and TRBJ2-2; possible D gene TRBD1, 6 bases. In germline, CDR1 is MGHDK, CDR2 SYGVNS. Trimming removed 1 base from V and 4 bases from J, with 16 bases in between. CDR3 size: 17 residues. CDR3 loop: CASSEWGQASVTGELFF. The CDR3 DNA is TGTGCCAGCAGTGAATGGGGGCAGGCTTCGGTCACCGGGGAGCTGTTTTTT.

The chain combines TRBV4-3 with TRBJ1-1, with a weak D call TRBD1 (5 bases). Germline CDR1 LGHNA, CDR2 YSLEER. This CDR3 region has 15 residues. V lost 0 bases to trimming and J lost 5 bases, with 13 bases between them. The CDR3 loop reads CASSQDREGPTEAFF. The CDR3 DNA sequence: TGCGCCAGCAGCCAAGATCGCGAGGGGCCAACTGAAGCTTTCTTT.